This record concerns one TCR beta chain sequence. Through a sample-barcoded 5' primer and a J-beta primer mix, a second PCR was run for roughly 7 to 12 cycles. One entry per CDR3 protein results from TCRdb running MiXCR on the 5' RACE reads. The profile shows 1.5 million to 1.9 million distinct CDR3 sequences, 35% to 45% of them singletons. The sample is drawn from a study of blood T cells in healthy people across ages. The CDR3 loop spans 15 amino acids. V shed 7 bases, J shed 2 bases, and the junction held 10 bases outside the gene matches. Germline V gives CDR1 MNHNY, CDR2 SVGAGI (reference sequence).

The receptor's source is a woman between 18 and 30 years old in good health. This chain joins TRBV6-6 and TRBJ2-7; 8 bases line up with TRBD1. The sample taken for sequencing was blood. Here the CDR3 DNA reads TGTGCCAGCAACCCCACCGGGACAGGAGCCTACGAGCAGTACTTC. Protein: CASNPTGTGAYEQYF.